These T cell receptor beta chains were read from a single sample in a study of cytomegalovirus exposure and HLA in healthy donors. Generated by immunoSEQ multiplex PCR, the TCRdb table keeps only in-frame clones and is missing some. Among about 110,000 clones, approximately 72% were seen once, and the ten largest hold around 1.2%. Sample: PBMCs. The receptors were gathered from a man aged 25 to 45 in good health and CMV-seronegative. CDR3s include the opening cysteine and the closing phenylalanine or tryptophan. A D gene is named only where the DNA matches it firmly. Size tells how often a clone was seen (once, few, many) or the class of an expanded clone, and some rows leave it out.

d_gene,j_gene,abundance,v_gene,CDR3nt,CDR3aa
TRBD1,TRBJ2-3,few,TRBV30,TGTGCCTGGGGGACAGACGACACAGATACGCAGTATTTT,CAWGTDDTDTQYF
TRBD1,TRBJ2-7,-,TRBV9,TGTGCCAGCAGCGTAGCGCCGACAGGGGGCTCGTACGAGCAGTACTTC,CASSVAPTGGSYEQYF
TRBD2,TRBJ2-5,-,TRBV6-1,TGTGCCAGCAGTGGACGGCGGGAGCAAGAGACCCAGTACTTC,CASSGRREQETQYF
TRBD1,TRBJ2-2,few,TRBV7-9,TGTGCCAGCAGCAGGACAGGGGCCGGGGAGCTGTTTTTT,CASSRTGAGELFF
TRBD2,TRBJ2-1,-,TRBV7-2,TGTGCCAGCAGCGGGTCTAGCGGGGGCTACAATGAGCAGTTCTTC,CASSGSSGGYNEQFF
-,TRBJ1-3,-,TRBV5-1,TGCGCCAGCAGCACTGGACAGCTCTCTGGAAACACCATATATTTT,CASSTGQLSGNTIYF
-,TRBJ1-5,-,TRBV7-9,TGTGCCAGCAGCTTAGCGCTCGGCGGTTATCTTAATCAGCCCCAGCATTTT,CASSLALGGYLNQPQHF
-,TRBJ2-7,-,TRBV28,TGTGCCAGCAGCCGCGGCGGCGCCTACGAGCAGTACTTC,CASSRGGAYEQYF
TRBD2,TRBJ2-7,few,TRBV29-1,TGCAGCGTTCTGAAATTAGCGGGAGCAAGGTACGAGCAGTACTTC,CSVLKLAGARYEQYF
TRBD1,TRBJ1-1,-,TRBV5-1,TGCGCCAGCAGCTGGACAGGGGCGGGGAACACTGAAGCTTTCTTT,CASSWTGAGNTEAFF
TRBD1,TRBJ1-5,-,TRBV12-5,TGTGCTAGTGGTTTGCTCGGGTCGAGGGGGCATCAGCCCCAGCATTTT,CASGLLGSRGHQPQHF
-,TRBJ2-7,once,TRBV19,TGTGCCAGTAGGGTCACAGGGCCAAGCTCCTACGAGCAGTACTTC,CASRVTGPSSYEQYF
-,TRBJ1-3,-,TRBV5-6,TGTGCCAGCGTTTTAGGAGGCTCTGGAAACACCATATATTTT,CASVLGGSGNTIYF
TRBD2,TRBJ2-1,-,TRBV27,TGTGCCAGCAGTTCCCCTTTTTTAGCGGGCAACAATGAGCAGTTCTTC,CASSSPFLAGNNEQFF
TRBD1,TRBJ1-4,-,TRBV5-1,TGCGCCAGCAGCTTGGCCCCGGGACAGGGGAATGAAAAACTGTTTTTT,CASSLAPGQGNEKLFF
TRBD1,TRBJ2-2,-,TRBV13,TGTGCCAGCAGCCCCCGACAGGGTTCCGGGGAGCTGTTTTTT,CASSPRQGSGELFF
TRBD1,TRBJ1-5,-,TRBV6-5,TGTGCCAGCAGTTATTCGAGACAGGGAGATCAGCCCCAGCATTTT,CASSYSRQGDQPQHF
-,TRBJ2-7,-,TRBV7-9,TGTGCCAGCAGCAAAGTCGGGTGGGAGGCCCCCTACGAGCAGTACTTC,CASSKVGWEAPYEQYF
-,TRBJ1-4,-,TRBV7-2,TGTGCCAGCAACCTCCGGGGTTCTGAAAAACTGTTTTTT,CASNLRGSEKLFF
-,TRBJ2-7,once,TRBV13,TGTGCCAGCAGACGTAGCTCCTACGAGCAGTACTTC,CASRRSSYEQYF
TRBD2,TRBJ2-7,few,TRBV30,TGTGCCTGGAGTGTAGCGGGAACCTACGAGCAGTACTTC,CAWSVAGTYEQYF
-,TRBJ1-1,-,TRBV7-9,TGTGCCAGCAGCGGGACTGAGGAAGCTTTCTTT,CASSGTEEAFF
TRBD1,TRBJ1-6,-,TRBV25-1,TGTGCCAGCAGTCCCGGACAGGGTTTGAGGTCACCCCTCCACTTT,CASSPGQGLRSPLHF
TRBD2,TRBJ2-5,-,TRBV5-1,TGCGCCAGCAGCTTGGAGACTAGCGGGAGGGCCGTTGGTGAGACCCAGTACTTC,CASSLETSGRAVGETQYF
-,TRBJ1-1,once,TRBV5-4,TGTGCCAGCAGCTTTCCGGGACAAGGGATGAACACTGAAGCTTTCTTT,CASSFPGQGMNTEAFF
-,TRBJ1-6,-,TRBV14,TGTGCCAGCAGCCAGTTGGGCGGGGCCTTTCCCCTCCACTTT,CASSQLGGAFPLHF
-,TRBJ2-2,-,TRBV9,TGTGCCAGCAGCGTATCCGGAGGCGGGAACACCGGGGAGCTGTTTTTT,CASSVSGGGNTGELFF
TRBD2,TRBJ2-2,-,TRBV5-1,TGCGCCAGCAGCTTGGACTTGACTAGCGGGAACACCGGGGAGCTGTTTTTT,CASSLDLTSGNTGELFF
TRBD1,TRBJ1-2,-,TRBV6-1,TGTGCCAGCAGTGCGGGACAGCCCTATGGCTACACCTTC,CASSAGQPYGYTF
TRBD2,TRBJ2-7,-,TRBV7-2,TGTGCCAGCAGCTTACCCGGACTAGCTAGTGTTCGGTTC,CASSLPGLASVRF
-,TRBJ2-1,-,TRBV2,TGTGCCAGCAGTGATTGGGGGAGGCGGAGCGATGAGCAGTTCTTC,CASSDWGRRSDEQFF
-,TRBJ1-2,-,TRBV7-2,TGTGCCAGCAGCTTAGGGACAGAGATCCTGTCGGGGACCTTC,CASSLGTEILSGTF
TRBD1,TRBJ2-2,-,TRBV5-1,TGCGCCAGCACCCCGTCCCGGGACAGGGGGACCGGGGAGCTGTTTTTT,CASTPSRDRGTGELFF